Listed here is a single T cell receptor (beta chain). Methods used by the authors: How many nucleated cells were present was estimated from reference gene primer amplification. Clones were read by immunoSEQ multiplex PCR, and TCRdb kept only the in-frame ones, dropping some. The V and J calls and clone size come from that table; D and trimming were worked out from the DNA. The sample holds 60,000 to 70,000 clones, about 76% seen once. CDR1 and CDR2 from the germline V gene are MNHEY and SVGEGT. There are 16 residues in the CDR3. Germline trimming cut 5 bases from V and 2 bases from J; bases unmatched to any gene: 10. This specimen belongs to a study of blood T cell repertoires in COVID-19. The wider study: Italy, Spain and the United States were the sources of the convalescent and acute COVID-19 samples.

The sample consisted of peripheral blood. The TCR originated in a woman older than 75 with acute or convalescent COVID-19. This rearrangement joins TRBV6-2 or TRBV6-3 to TRBJ2-3; 7 bases are shared with TRBD2. The CDR3 loop reads CASSQPFGTNTDTQYF. CDR3 in DNA: TGTGCCAGCAGTCAACCTTTTGGGACTAACACAGATACGCAGTATTTT.